This passage covers 32 T cell receptor beta chains from one sample sequenced in a study of CD8 T cells in Susac syndrome. About 0.45 to 1 ug RNA was reverse transcribed with random hexamers. MiXCR, run by TCRdb on the immunoSEQ multiplex PCR reads, gives a single entry per CDR3 protein. The sample carries about 100,000 distinct CDR3 sequences, 95% recorded once. The specimen sequenced was CD8+ T cells from PBMCs. The receptor set was obtained from a human donor with Susac syndrome.

The V and J genes are TRBV12-3 or TRBV12-4 and TRBJ1-2; D remains ambiguous. V lost 2 bases and J lost 6, with 10 bases in between. The CDR3 loop spans 13 amino acids. CDR3 region: CASSLWGSNGYTF. As DNA, the CDR3 is TGTGCCAGCAGTTTATGGGGAAGCAATGGCTACACCTTC.

CDR3 sequence (DNA): TGCGCCAGCAGCCAAGGATCAGGGGGCAATTCACCCCTCCACTTT. It codes for CASSQGSGGNSPLHF. The genes are TRBV4-1 and TRBJ1-6; TRBD1 matches at 8 bases. Germline assignment: CDR1 MGHRA and CDR2 YSYEKL. This CDR3 has 15 amino acids. V dropped 1 base and J dropped 7; count of bases not matched to a gene: 3.

CDR3 region: CASSQEVFSTGELFF. DNA for the CDR3: TGTGCCAGCAGCCAAGAGGTTTTCTCCACCGGGGAGCTGTTTTTT. J is TRBJ2-2 and V is TRBV3-1, with D unresolved. Germline CDR1 LGHDT, CDR2 YNNKEL (reference sequence). Trimming removed 0 bases from V and 4 bases from J, with 9 bases in between. The CDR3 contains 15 residues.

The rearrangement uses TRBV6-1 and TRBJ1-5, with D uncertain. The CDR3 has 14 amino acids. Between the trimmed V and J ends, which lost 6 bases and 2 bases, there was a span of 11 bases. Germline CDR1 is MNHNS and CDR2 is SASEGT. The CDR3 DNA is TGTGCCAGCAGCCCCGGCAACGGCAATCAGCCCCAGCATTTT. Translating gives CASSPGNGNQPQHF.

The genes are TRBV19 and TRBJ2-1; 12 nucleotides line up with TRBD2. Trimming took 5 bases from V and 0 from J; bases not matched to a gene: 14. Germline V gene lookup returns CDR1 LNHDA and CDR2 SQIVND (reference sequence). CDR3 length equals 20 residues. Here the CDR3 reads CASSPLRLAGASSSYNEQFF. The DNA of the CDR3 is TGTGCCAGTAGTCCTCTACGACTAGCGGGAGCTTCGAGCTCCTACAATGAGCAGTTCTTC.

This rearrangement joins TRBV24-1 to TRBJ1-2; 7 positions match TRBD1. Germline CDR1 KGHDR, CDR2 SFDVKD. V lost 5 bases, J lost 3 bases, and 2 bases stayed unmatched. CDR3 size: 13 residues. CDR3 nucleotides: TGTGCCACCAGTGCGGGACAGCACTATGGCTACACCTTC. The encoded protein is CATSAGQHYGYTF.

The chain joins TRBV11-2 to TRBJ1-2, with D possibly being TRBD1 (5 bases). Trimming removed 5 bases from V and 10 bases from J, with 11 bases in between. Germline-derived CDR1 and CDR2 are SGHAT and FQNNGV. The CDR3 spans 11 residues. CDR3 amino acids: CASSLQEDYTF. Here the CDR3 DNA reads TGTGCCAGCAGCCTACAGGAGGACTACACCTTC.

The chain carries TRBV5-1 and TRBJ2-7; D is uncertain. The CDR3 runs 16 residues. CDR1 and CDR2 from the germline V gene are SGHRS and YFSETQ. Between the trimmed V and J ends, which lost 3 bases and 5 bases, there was a span of 21 bases. CDR3 nucleotide sequence: TGCGCCAGCAGCTCCGGTGCCTTGGGAAGTATCGACGAGCAGTACTTC. Translation: CASSSGALGSIDEQYF.

The rearrangement links TRBV4-2 to TRBJ2-7, with D perhaps TRBD2 (6 bases). This CDR3 region has 13 residues. V dropped 1 base and J dropped 3 bases, with 7 bases sitting between them. Per the germline V gene, CDR1 is LGHNA and CDR2 is YNFKEQ. CDR3 sequence (DNA): TGTGCCAGCAGCCAAGTCGGGGGCTACGAGCAGTACTTC. This sequence encodes CASSQVGGYEQYF.

This clonotype was counted only a few times. The V gene is TRBV4-2, the J gene TRBJ2-2; 10 bases map to TRBD1. V lost 3 bases to trimming and J lost 3 bases; unmatched junction nucleotides: 1. The CDR3 spans 15 residues. CDR1 is LGHNA and CDR2 is YNFKEQ in the germline V gene. Here the CDR3 DNA reads TGTGCCAGCAGCCAGGGGACAGGGGACACCGGGGAGCTGTTTTTT. Translating it yields CASSQGTGDTGELFF.

The V and J genes are TRBV20-1 and TRBJ1-6; 7 bases map to TRBD1. CDR1 and CDR2 from the germline V gene are DFQATT and SNEGSKA (reference sequence). The CDR3 contains 15 residues. After removal of 5 bases from V and 7 bases from J, the junction contained 11 bases not matched to a gene. The CDR3 protein is CSAPAGGTRNSPLHF. The CDR3 coding sequence is TGCAGTGCTCCCGCAGGGGGGACGCGGAATTCACCCCTCCACTTT.

The chain employs TRBV27 and TRBJ1-1; D is unresolved. Trimming pared 8 bases from V and 1 base from J, leaving 5 bases between. The CDR3 sequence is 11 residues long. Germline V CDR1 and CDR2: MNHEY, SMNVEV (reference sequence). CDR3 sequence (DNA): TGTGCCAGCCGTAGGAACACTGAAGCTTTCTTT. Encoded protein: CASRRNTEAFF.

CDR3 sequence (DNA): TGTGCCAGCAGTTTGTCGGGGTCCTACAATGAGCAGTTCTTC. Residues: CASSLSGSYNEQFF. The chain combines TRBV28 with TRBJ2-1; possibly TRBD2 for D (5 bases). Trimming left V 3 bases short and J 1 base short, with 7 bases between. Germline V lookup: CDR1 MDHEN, CDR2 SYDVKM. The CDR3 covers 14 residues.

The genes are TRBV15 and TRBJ1-5; D call uncertain. The CDR3 is 12 amino acids. CDR1 is LNHNV and CDR2 is YYDKDF in the germline V gene (reference sequence). With 3 bases removed from V and 2 bases from J, the gap between germline ends came to 2 bases. The CDR3 DNA reads TGTGCCACCAGCAGGGGCAATCAGCCCCAGCATTTT. It translates to CATSRGNQPQHF.

The chain couples TRBV25-1 to TRBJ2-5; 7 nucleotides agree with TRBD1. With V trimmed by 4 bases and J by 5 bases, 7 bases remained unmatched. The germline CDR1 and CDR2 sequences are MGHDK and SYGVNS. The CDR3 loop spans 14 amino acids. CDR3 nucleotide sequence: TGTGCCAGCAGTGGAGGGGGCGCCGGGGAGACCCAGTACTTC. Translation gives CASSGGGAGETQYF.

The rearrangement joins TRBV5-4 to TRBJ2-2; D is uncertain. There are 14 residues in the CDR3. V gave up 0 bases and J gave up 6 bases, with 9 bases separating them. CDR1 SGHNT and CDR2 YYREEE come from the germline V gene (reference sequence). In nucleotides, the CDR3 is TGTGCCAGCAGCTTGGGATCCTCCGCCGGGGAGCTGTTTTTT. It codes for CASSLGSSAGELFF.

This sequence joins TRBV3-1 and TRBJ1-2; D is uncertain. Trimming pared 1 base from V and 4 bases from J, leaving 10 bases between. Per germline, CDR1 LGHDT and CDR2 YNNKEL (reference sequence). The length of the CDR3 is 14 residues. The CDR3 coding sequence is TGTGCCAGCAGCCAAGGGAGGTCCATCTATGGCTACACCTTC. Translation: CASSQGRSIYGYTF.

The V gene is TRBV19, the J gene TRBJ1-1, with D perhaps TRBD1 (6 bases). Germline V gene sequence: CDR1 LNHDA, CDR2 SQIVND (reference sequence). The CDR3 consists of 12 residues. The germline V and J ends were trimmed by 7 bases and 4 bases, with 10 bases remaining between them. CDR3 protein: CASMGGPTEAFF. CDR3 sequence (DNA): TGTGCCAGTATGGGGGGGCCCACTGAAGCTTTCTTT.

The rearrangement uses TRBV5-1 and TRBJ2-1; tentative D call: TRBD2 (5 bases). The germline V and J ends were trimmed by 4 bases and 5 bases, with 16 bases remaining between them. This CDR3 has 15 amino acids. Germline-derived CDR1 and CDR2 are SGHRS and YFSETQ. DNA for the CDR3: TGCGCCAGCAGCCTCGGTTTCCCCGGGGACAATGAGCAGTTCTTC. Residues: CASSLGFPGDNEQFF.

In DNA form, the CDR3 reads TGTGCCAGCAGTTTAGCGGGGGTGGCGAACAATGAGCAGTTCTTC. Its translation: CASSLAGVANNEQFF. The chain couples TRBV12-3 or TRBV12-4 to TRBJ2-1; possibly TRBD1 or TRBD2 for D (5 bases each). Trimming removed 0 bases at V and 5 bases at J, with 11 bases between. The length of the CDR3 is 15 residues.

The chain joins TRBV18 to TRBJ2-7, with D unresolved. The CDR3 has 12 amino acids. V was trimmed by 3 bases and J by 4 bases, leaving 7 bases between them. CDR1 KGHSH and CDR2 LQKENI come from the germline V gene. CDR3 in amino acids: CASSPRWYEQYF. The CDR3 DNA follows: TGTGCCAGCTCACCGCGGTGGTACGAGCAGTACTTC.

The CDR3 nucleotides are TGTGCCAGCGGGTATCAGCCCCAGCATTTT. The encoded protein is CASGYQPQHF. This chain uses TRBV28 with TRBJ1-5; no clear D. The CDR3 is 10 amino acids. CDR1 and CDR2 from the germline V gene are MDHEN and SYDVKM. V shed 8 bases and J shed 5 bases, with 4 bases lying between them.

The rearrangement links TRBV9 to TRBJ2-1; the match to TRBD2 covers 9 bases. V shed 3 bases and J 0 bases; nucleotides not matched to a gene: 1. Germline CDR1 and CDR2: SGDLS and YYNGEE. The CDR3 contains 15 residues. This CDR3 is CASSDSGGSYNEQFF. CDR3 bases: TGTGCCAGCAGCGATAGCGGGGGCTCCTACAATGAGCAGTTCTTC.

The chain links TRBV29-1 to TRBJ2-1; 9 bases align to TRBD2. The CDR3 has 15 amino acids. J gave up 3 bases and V 4 bases, and 7 bases lay outside the gene matches. Looked up from germline, CDR1 is SQVTM and CDR2 is ANQGSEA. CDR3 sequence reads: CSVGGSGGIYNEQFF. The CDR3 region has the DNA TGCAGCGTTGGCGGTAGCGGGGGAATCTACAATGAGCAGTTCTTC.

This chain uses TRBV15 with TRBJ2-1; D gene uncertain. Germline V gene sequence: CDR1 LNHNV, CDR2 YYDKDF (reference sequence). The CDR3 is 16 amino acids. V lost 0 bases to trimming and J lost 1 base, with 10 bases between them. The CDR3 DNA reads TGTGCCACCAGCAGAGATTTCCAGTATTCCTACAATGAGCAGTTCTTC. This encodes CATSRDFQYSYNEQFF.

This clonotype was seen only a few times. The chain couples TRBV12-3 or TRBV12-4 to TRBJ2-6; D uncertain. This CDR3 is built from 12 residues. Trimming shortened V by 6 bases and J by 1 base, and 1 base separated the two germline ends. This CDR3 is CASRSGANVLTF. The CDR3 DNA sequence: TGTGCCAGCAGGTCTGGGGCCAACGTCCTGACTTTC.

J is TRBJ2-7 and V is TRBV4-1; D is ambiguous. CDR3 length equals 14 residues. V was clipped by 0 bases and J by 5 bases, with 11 bases between them. Germline CDR1 is MGHRA and CDR2 is YSYEKL. This chain's CDR3 is CASSQDGGPDEQYF. CDR3 bases: TGCGCCAGCAGCCAAGATGGTGGCCCCGACGAGCAGTACTTC.

The chain combines TRBV7-8 with TRBJ1-2, with TRBD1 as a possible D gene (5 bases). In germline, CDR1 is SGHVS, CDR2 FQNEAQ. Trimming shortened V by 5 bases and J by 4 bases, and 20 bases separated the two germline ends. This CDR3 is 16 amino acids long. CDR3 residues: CASSPHGAAGTYGYTF. CDR3 nucleotide sequence: TGTGCCAGCAGCCCCCACGGGGCAGCAGGGACCTATGGCTACACCTTC. Looking up the rest from reference TRBV7-8 and TRBJ1-2 gives the full variable domain: GAGVSQSPRYKVAKRGQDVALRCDPISGHVSLFWYQQALGQGPEFLTYFQNEAQLDKSGLPSDRFFAERPEGSVSTLKIQRTQQEDSAVYLCASSPHGAAGTYGYTFGSGTRLTVV.

The chain carries TRBV4-1 and TRBJ1-3, with D unresolved. The CDR3 has 15 residues. Germline-derived CDR1 and CDR2 are MGHRA and YSYEKL. With 0 bases removed from V and 2 bases from J, the gap between germline ends came to 8 bases. CDR3 nucleotides: TGCGCCAGCAGCCAAGATGAACGGACTGGAAACACCATATATTTT. This gives the protein CASSQDERTGNTIYF.

The chain combines TRBV29-1 with TRBJ2-1; D possibly uses TRBD1 or TRBD2 (6 bases each). The length of the CDR3 is 13 residues. V lost 7 bases to trimming and J lost 5 bases, with 15 bases between them. Germline CDR1 is SQVTM and CDR2 is ANQGSEA. This CDR3 is CSARGGWDNEQFF. CDR3 nucleotide sequence: TGCAGCGCCCGAGGGGGGTGGGACAATGAGCAGTTCTTC.

This sequence joins TRBV19 and TRBJ2-7; D is ambiguous. This CDR3 is built from 14 residues. Germline CDR1 is LNHDA and CDR2 is SQIVND (reference sequence). V was trimmed by 2 bases and J by 3 bases, leaving 11 bases between them. CDR3 protein: CASSIKEQDYEQYF. CDR3 bases: TGTGCCAGTAGTATAAAAGAACAAGACTACGAGCAGTACTTC. Full variable domain (missing parts from reference TRBV19 and TRBJ2-7): DGGITQSPKYLFRKEGQNVTLSCEQNLNHDAMYWYRQDPGQGLRLIYYSQIVNDFQKGDIAEGYSVSREKKESFPLTVTSAQKNPTAFYLCASSIKEQDYEQYFGPGTRLTVT.

The chain uses TRBV4-1 and TRBJ2-1; D perhaps matches TRBD2 (6 bases). Trimming cost V 4 bases and J 6 bases, with 10 bases left between them. In germline, CDR1 is MGHRA, CDR2 YSYEKL. The CDR3 loop spans 13 amino acids. CDR3: CASSRSGSNEQFF. The CDR3 bases are TGCGCCAGCAGCCGGTCCGGGAGCAATGAGCAGTTCTTC.